This is a list of T cell receptor beta chains from one sample in a study of T cells in Graves' hyperthyroidism and ophthalmopathy. TCRdb analysed the multiplex PCR reads with MiXCR anew, one entry per CDR3 protein. The table records fewer than 200,000 distinct CDR3 sequences, 15% to 20% of them present only once. The sequencing sample was made of blood. These receptors originate from a woman in her forties or fifties with Graves' hyperthyroidism. Both conserved end residues are part of each CDR3. A D gene is named only where the DNA matches it firmly. The size field is filled for only some rows; it gives once, few, many or a size class.

d_gene: .; v_gene: TRBV6-1; j_gene: TRBJ1-4; abundance: many; CDR3aa: CASSLREKLFF; CDR3nt: TGTGCCAGCAGTTTGAGGGAAAAACTGTTTTTT
d_gene: .; v_gene: TRBV7-3; j_gene: TRBJ2-3; abundance: few; CDR3aa: CASSLVLGDTQYF; CDR3nt: TGTGCCAGCAGCTTAGTCTTGGGGGATACGCAGTATTTT
d_gene: TRBD1; v_gene: TRBV7-8; j_gene: TRBJ1-1; abundance: many; CDR3aa: CASSRDSEAFF; CDR3nt: TGTGCCAGCAGCCGGGACAGTGAAGCTTTCTTT
d_gene: .; v_gene: TRBV7-8; j_gene: TRBJ1-5; abundance: many; CDR3aa: CASSSTTVSNQPQHF; CDR3nt: TGTGCCAGCAGCTCGACGACAGTTAGCAATCAGCCCCAGCATTTT
d_gene: TRBD1; v_gene: TRBV5-1; j_gene: TRBJ2-5; abundance: .; CDR3aa: CASSLGQGPGSQETQYF; CDR3nt: TGCGCCAGCAGCCTGGGACAGGGGCCTGGGAGCCAAGAGACCCAGTACTTC
d_gene: TRBD2; v_gene: TRBV20-1; j_gene: TRBJ2-4; abundance: .; CDR3aa: CSCGGAAFDIQYF; CDR3nt: TGCAGTTGCGGGGGAGCGGCTTTCGACATTCAGTACTTC
d_gene: .; v_gene: TRBV6-1; j_gene: TRBJ1-4; abundance: many; CDR3aa: CASRGGGLEKLFF; CDR3nt: TGTGCCAGCAGGGGGGGGGGGCTTGAAAAACTGTTTTTT
d_gene: .; v_gene: TRBV11-2; j_gene: TRBJ2-7; abundance: many; CDR3aa: CASSPRGGAQYEQYF; CDR3nt: TGTGCCAGCAGCCCTAGAGGTGGGGCGCAATACGAGCAGTACTTC
d_gene: .; v_gene: TRBV18; j_gene: TRBJ2-7; abundance: many; CDR3aa: CASSRDGATRHEQYF; CDR3nt: TGTGCCAGCTCACGCGACGGAGCTACCCGCCACGAGCAGTACTTC
d_gene: .; v_gene: TRBV2; j_gene: TRBJ2-5; abundance: many; CDR3aa: CASRTGGIQETQYF; CDR3nt: TGTGCCAGCAGGACAGGAGGAATTCAAGAGACCCAGTACTTC
d_gene: .; v_gene: TRBV28; j_gene: TRBJ1-1; abundance: .; CDR3aa: CASSLSQPNTEAFF; CDR3nt: TGTGCCAGCAGTTTGAGCCAGCCGAACACTGAAGCTTTCTTT
d_gene: TRBD2; v_gene: TRBV12-3/TRBV12-4; j_gene: TRBJ2-3; abundance: many; CDR3aa: CASSTGLSGGQTDTQYF; CDR3nt: TGTGCCAGCAGTACAGGGCTCAGCGGGGGTCAAACAGATACGCAGTATTTT
d_gene: TRBD2; v_gene: TRBV2; j_gene: TRBJ2-2; abundance: many; CDR3aa: CASKGLAGTTGELFF; CDR3nt: TGTGCCAGCAAGGGACTAGCGGGGACCACCGGGGAGCTGTTTTTT
d_gene: TRBD2; v_gene: TRBV7-6; j_gene: TRBJ2-2; abundance: many; CDR3aa: CASSLAPRLAGNTGELFF; CDR3nt: TGTGCCAGCAGCTTAGCGCCGCGGCTAGCGGGGAACACCGGGGAGCTGTTTTTT
d_gene: .; v_gene: TRBV6-1; j_gene: TRBJ1-2; abundance: .; CDR3aa: CATEDSDQWCYTF; CDR3nt: TGTGCCACAGAGGACAGTGACCAATGGTGCTACACCTTC
d_gene: TRBD1; v_gene: TRBV27; j_gene: TRBJ2-2; abundance: many; CDR3aa: CASSTRHQGTGEAGELFF; CDR3nt: TGTGCCAGCAGTACCCGCCATCAAGGGACAGGGGAGGCCGGGGAGCTGTTTTTT
d_gene: TRBD2; v_gene: TRBV28; j_gene: TRBJ2-3; abundance: .; CDR3aa: CASSPGLAGATDTQYF; CDR3nt: TGTGCCAGCAGCCCTGGACTAGCGGGGGCCACAGATACGCAGTATTTT
d_gene: .; v_gene: TRBV15; j_gene: TRBJ2-7; abundance: few; CDR3aa: CATSRDFPRPSSYEQYF; CDR3nt: TGTGCCACCAGCAGAGATTTCCCCAGGCCGAGCTCCTACGAGCAGTACTTC
d_gene: TRBD2; v_gene: TRBV4-2; j_gene: TRBJ2-5; abundance: many; CDR3aa: CASSQALAGGFQETQYF; CDR3nt: TGTGCCAGCAGCCAAGCACTAGCGGGGGGCTTCCAAGAGACCCAGTACTTC
d_gene: .; v_gene: TRBV20-1; j_gene: TRBJ1-1; abundance: many; CDR3aa: CSARDVTGLNTEAFF; CDR3nt: TGCAGTGCTAGAGATGTTACAGGGCTAAACACTGAAGCTTTCTTT
d_gene: .; v_gene: TRBV12-3/TRBV12-4; j_gene: TRBJ2-2; abundance: many; CDR3aa: CASSLEENTGELFF; CDR3nt: TGTGCCAGCAGTTTGGAGGAGAACACCGGGGAGCTGTTTTTT
d_gene: .; v_gene: TRBV28; j_gene: TRBJ1-1; abundance: many; CDR3aa: CASRVTLQAFF; CDR3nt: TGTGCCAGCCGAGTGACTCTTCAAGCTTTCTTT
d_gene: .; v_gene: TRBV27; j_gene: TRBJ1-2; abundance: few; CDR3aa: CASRQHRDESNYGYTF; CDR3nt: TGTGCCAGCAGGCAGCACAGGGACGAGTCTAACTATGGCTACACCTTC
d_gene: .; v_gene: TRBV20-1; j_gene: TRBJ1-2; abundance: many; CDR3aa: CSARDDFLSNTF; CDR3nt: TGCAGTGCTAGAGACGACTTCTTGTCCAACACCTTC
d_gene: .; v_gene: TRBV7-2; j_gene: TRBJ2-1; abundance: many; CDR3aa: CASSLINEQFF; CDR3nt: TGTGCCAGCAGCTTAATCAATGAGCAGTTCTTC
d_gene: TRBD1; v_gene: TRBV2; j_gene: TRBJ1-2; abundance: many; CDR3aa: CASSELLGGGRGYTF; CDR3nt: TGTGCCAGCAGTGAGTTGTTAGGGGGCGGAAGAGGCTACACCTTC
d_gene: .; v_gene: TRBV6-2/TRBV6-3; j_gene: TRBJ1-5; abundance: many; CDR3aa: CASSLSAGAGQPQHF; CDR3nt: TGTGCCAGCAGCCTCTCCGCAGGGGCCGGTCAGCCCCAGCATTTT
d_gene: .; v_gene: TRBV5-1; j_gene: TRBJ2-3; abundance: many; CDR3aa: CASSLNQGTDTQYF; CDR3nt: TGCGCCAGCAGCTTGAATCAGGGCACAGATACGCAGTATTTT
d_gene: .; v_gene: TRBV29-1; j_gene: TRBJ2-1; abundance: many; CDR3aa: CSVRRTLRYISYNEQFF; CDR3nt: TGCAGCGTTCGACGAACCCTCAGGTATATTTCCTACAATGAGCAGTTCTTC
d_gene: .; v_gene: TRBV2; j_gene: TRBJ2-5; abundance: many; CDR3aa: CASNGGRQETQYF; CDR3nt: TGTGCCAGCAACGGGGGGCGCCAAGAGACCCAGTACTTC
d_gene: TRBD1; v_gene: TRBV13; j_gene: TRBJ1-1; abundance: many; CDR3aa: CASSPRPQGVNTEAFF; CDR3nt: TGTGCCAGCAGCCCACGGCCACAGGGGGTGAACACTGAAGCTTTCTTT
d_gene: .; v_gene: TRBV6-1; j_gene: TRBJ1-5; abundance: many; CDR3aa: CASSDRFQPQHF; CDR3nt: TGTGCCAGCAGTGATCGGTTTCAGCCCCAGCATTTT
d_gene: .; v_gene: TRBV20-1; j_gene: TRBJ1-2; abundance: .; CDR3aa: CSARFKGPNYGYTF; CDR3nt: TGCAGTGCTAGATTCAAGGGGCCGAACTATGGCTACACCTTC
d_gene: TRBD1; v_gene: TRBV28; j_gene: TRBJ1-1; abundance: many; CDR3aa: CASSLPQGAYTEAFF; CDR3nt: TGTGCCAGCAGTTTACCACAGGGGGCTTACACTGAAGCTTTCTTT
d_gene: TRBD2; v_gene: TRBV5-1; j_gene: TRBJ2-6; abundance: .; CDR3aa: CASSIGGASGANVLTF; CDR3nt: TGCGCCAGCAGCATCGGGGGGGCGAGTGGGGCCAACGTCCTGACTTTC
d_gene: .; v_gene: TRBV14; j_gene: TRBJ1-1; abundance: many; CDR3aa: CASSLTLNTEAFF; CDR3nt: TGTGCCAGCAGCCTTACCCTAAACACTGAAGCTTTCTTT
d_gene: .; v_gene: TRBV20-1; j_gene: TRBJ1-2; abundance: many; CDR3aa: CSSIPGEVAGYTF; CDR3nt: TGCAGTTCGATCCCGGGGGAAGTAGCGGGCTACACCTTC
d_gene: .; v_gene: TRBV3-1; j_gene: TRBJ1-6; abundance: many; CDR3aa: CASSPLQVLNSPLHF; CDR3nt: TGTGCCAGCAGCCCGTTACAGGTGCTGAATTCACCCCTCCACTTT
d_gene: .; v_gene: TRBV5-1; j_gene: TRBJ2-5; abundance: .; CDR3aa: CASSLVWGFQETQYF; CDR3nt: TGCGCCAGCAGCTTGGTTTGGGGGTTTCAAGAGACCCAGTACTTC
d_gene: .; v_gene: TRBV11-3; j_gene: TRBJ2-1; abundance: many; CDR3aa: CASSLGTVGEQFF; CDR3nt: TGTGCCAGCAGCTTGGGGACTGTCGGTGAGCAGTTCTTC
d_gene: .; v_gene: TRBV9; j_gene: TRBJ1-3; abundance: .; CDR3aa: CASSAPGNTIYF; CDR3nt: TGTGCCAGCAGCGCCCCCGGAAACACCATATATTTT
d_gene: TRBD1; v_gene: TRBV7-9; j_gene: TRBJ2-2; abundance: many; CDR3aa: CASSSRNRGDTGELFF; CDR3nt: TGTGCCAGCAGCTCCCGGAACAGGGGGGACACCGGGGAGCTGTTTTTT
d_gene: TRBD1; v_gene: TRBV20-1; j_gene: TRBJ1-2; abundance: many; CDR3aa: CSASGQVYGYTF; CDR3nt: TGCAGTGCTAGTGGACAGGTCTATGGCTACACCTTC
d_gene: TRBD1; v_gene: TRBV12-3/TRBV12-4; j_gene: TRBJ1-5; abundance: many; CDR3aa: CASGVSQGVNQPQHF; CDR3nt: TGTGCCAGCGGGGTATCACAGGGGGTAAATCAGCCCCAGCATTTT
d_gene: .; v_gene: TRBV29-1; j_gene: TRBJ1-1; abundance: many; CDR3aa: CSVEYGTWNTEAFF; CDR3nt: TGCAGCGTTGAATACGGGACTTGGAACACTGAAGCTTTCTTT
d_gene: .; v_gene: TRBV27; j_gene: TRBJ1-4; abundance: .; CDR3aa: CASSHLKATNEKLFF; CDR3nt: TGTGCCAGCAGTCATCTGAAGGCGACTAATGAAAAACTGTTTTTT
d_gene: .; v_gene: TRBV12-3/TRBV12-4; j_gene: TRBJ2-3; abundance: .; CDR3aa: CASSPPTGPGQSTDTQYF; CDR3nt: TGTGCCAGCAGTCCCCCGACCGGCCCAGGACAGAGCACAGATACGCAGTATTTT
d_gene: .; v_gene: TRBV3-1; j_gene: TRBJ2-5; abundance: many; CDR3aa: CASSLSQLTQYF; CDR3nt: TGTGCCAGCAGCCTAAGTCAACTGACCCAGTACTTC
d_gene: .; v_gene: TRBV7-8; j_gene: TRBJ1-4; abundance: many; CDR3aa: CASSLPGPGEKLFF; CDR3nt: TGTGCCAGCAGCTTACCAGGGCCGGGTGAAAAACTGTTTTTT
d_gene: TRBD2; v_gene: TRBV5-4; j_gene: TRBJ2-3; abundance: .; CDR3aa: CASAPGGALGDTQYF; CDR3nt: TGTGCCAGCGCACCCGGGGGGGCCCTGGGGGATACGCAGTATTTT